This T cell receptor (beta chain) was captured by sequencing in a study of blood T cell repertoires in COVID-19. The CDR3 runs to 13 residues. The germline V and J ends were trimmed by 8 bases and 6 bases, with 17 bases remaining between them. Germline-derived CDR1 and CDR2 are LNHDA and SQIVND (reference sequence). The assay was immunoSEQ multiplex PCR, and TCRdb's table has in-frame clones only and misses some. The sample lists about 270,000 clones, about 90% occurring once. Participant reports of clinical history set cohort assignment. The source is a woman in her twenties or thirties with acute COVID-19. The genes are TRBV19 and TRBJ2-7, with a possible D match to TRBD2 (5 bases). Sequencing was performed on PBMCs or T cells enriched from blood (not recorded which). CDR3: CASSHYPGSEQYF. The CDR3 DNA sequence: TGTGCCAGTTCCCATTACCCGGGGAGCGAGCAGTACTTC.